These T cell receptor beta chains were read from a single sample in a study of regulatory T cells in long-lasting Graves disease. Each CDR3 protein gets one entry after TCRdb re-called the multiplex PCR reads with MiXCR. The sample has about 450,000 distinct CDR3 sequences; 16% are singletons. This same sample was also taken into another study, of T cells in Graves' hyperthyroidism and ophthalmopathy.

The sequences come from peripheral blood mononuclear cells (PBMCs), collected at new diagnosis, from a patient treated with antithyroid drugs. The origin of the receptors is a woman younger than 45 with Graves disease. Each CDR3 is given with its conserved first and last residue. The D gene is left open where the match is weak. For some rows the clone size is stated as once, few or many, or as a class when expanded; others skip it.

d_gene	abundance	v_gene	j_gene	CDR3aa	CDR3nt
-	-	TRBV29-1	TRBJ1-1	CSVDQRGNTEAFF	TGCAGCGTTGACCAACGGGGGAACACTGAAGCTTTCTTT
TRBD2	many	TRBV19	TRBJ2-3	CASRWTSGSLDTQYF	TGTGCCAGTAGGTGGACTAGCGGGAGTTTGGATACGCAGTATTTT
-	many	TRBV6-1	TRBJ1-1	CASSPTLGLNTEAFF	TGTGCCAGCAGCCCGACACTGGGTTTGAACACTGAAGCTTTCTTT
TRBD1	many	TRBV5-1	TRBJ1-4	CASSGGTATNEKLFF	TGCGCCAGCAGCGGGGGGACAGCAACTAATGAAAAACTGTTTTTT
TRBD1	many	TRBV4-3	TRBJ1-1	CASRETGLNTEAFF	TGCGCCAGCAGAGAGACAGGGTTGAACACTGAAGCTTTCTTT
TRBD2	few	TRBV14	TRBJ2-3	CASSPGLAGKFDTQYF	TGTGCCAGCAGTCCGGGACTAGCGGGAAAATTTGATACGCAGTATTTT
TRBD1	many	TRBV20-1	TRBJ2-7	CSASETGTGYTYEQYF	TGCAGTGCTAGTGAAACCGGGACAGGATATACCTACGAGCAGTACTTC
TRBD1	many	TRBV7-2	TRBJ2-3	CASPPGGGWDTQYF	TGTGCCAGCCCTCCAGGGGGCGGCTGGGATACGCAGTATTTT
-	few	TRBV6-2/TRBV6-3	TRBJ1-2	CASSSGAEDYGYTF	TGTGCCAGCAGCTCCGGGGCAGAGGACTATGGCTACACCTTC
TRBD1	-	TRBV29-1	TRBJ1-4	CSVVTGGDEKLFF	TGCAGCGTTGTTACAGGGGGGGATGAAAAACTGTTTTTT
-	many	TRBV29-1	TRBJ2-3	CSVRNRGTDTQYF	TGCAGCGTTCGGAATCGGGGCACAGATACGCAGTATTTT
-	many	TRBV15	TRBJ2-7	CATSREASAGFEQYF	TGTGCCACCAGCAGAGAAGCCTCCGCAGGTTTCGAGCAGTACTTC
-	few	TRBV28	TRBJ1-5	CASTLGRGYQPQHF	TGTGCCAGCACCCTCGGTCGGGGGTATCAGCCCCAGCATTTT